The 25 T cell receptor beta chains given below trace back to one sample, sequenced in a study of chemoradiotherapy in HPV16-positive cancers. Data came from immunoSEQ multiplex PCR; TCRdb stores just in-frame clones and leaves some out. Among about 20,000 clones, about 90% were seen once, and the ten largest hold around 5.3%. Material: blood, obtained from a patient who underwent chemoradiotherapy. Receptors were obtained from a human donor with HPV-associated anogenital cancer.

V usage is TRBV5-4 and J usage is TRBJ2-4, with 8 bases aligning to TRBD1. The CDR3 runs 17 residues. V was clipped by 1 base and J by 9 bases; unmatched bases: 15. Germline V gene lookup returns CDR1 SGHNT and CDR2 YYREEE (reference sequence). CDR3 sequence reads: CASSLRRSGTGGTIQYF. In DNA form, the CDR3 reads TGTGCCAGCAGCTTGAGGCGTTCGGGAACAGGGGGGACCATTCAGTACTTC.

V and J are TRBV10-1 and TRBJ2-5, with D possibly being TRBD1 (6 bases). The V gene lost 5 bases and the J gene lost 5 bases, with 12 bases spanning the gap. The CDR3 length is 13 residues. Germline V gene lookup returns CDR1 WNHNN and CDR2 SYGVQD (reference sequence). The chain's CDR3 is CASSPGDRETQYF. The CDR3 DNA reads TGCGCCAGCAGTCCAGGGGACCGGGAGACCCAGTACTTC.

This chain uses TRBV10-3 with TRBJ2-5, with D hard to call. This CDR3 has 13 amino acids. Germline V CDR1 and CDR2: ENHRY, SYGVKD. V was cut by 6 bases and J by 1 base, with 9 bases left in between. As DNA, the CDR3 is TGTGCCATCAGGCCAGGACGCCAAGAGACCCAGTACTTC. Translating gives CAIRPGRQETQYF.

The V gene is TRBV19, the J gene TRBJ1-1; possible D gene TRBD1, 5 bases. CDR3 length: 14 residues. Germline-derived CDR1 and CDR2 are LNHDA and SQIVND (reference sequence). The germline V and J ends were trimmed by 3 bases and 1 base, with 9 bases remaining between them. The CDR3 sequence is CASSMTVANTEAFF. In DNA form, the CDR3 reads TGTGCCAGTAGTATGACAGTGGCGAACACTGAAGCTTTCTTT. The full variable domain, completed using reference TRBV19 and TRBJ1-1, is DGGITQSPKYLFRKEGQNVTLSCEQNLNHDAMYWYRQDPGQGLRLIYYSQIVNDFQKGDIAEGYSVSREKKESFPLTVTSAQKNPTAFYLCASSMTVANTEAFFGQGTRLTVV.

This clone was counted once. The J gene is TRBJ1-4, the V gene TRBV15, with D maybe TRBD1 (6 bases). Trimming cost V 0 bases and J 7 bases, with 12 bases left between them. Germline values: CDR1 LNHNV, CDR2 YYDKDF (reference sequence). The CDR3 is 15 residues long. CDR3 in DNA: TGTGCCACCAGCAGAGATTTACAGGGTGGTGAAAAACTGTTTTTT. Translation gives CATSRDLQGGEKLFF.

The CDR3 DNA reads as TGTGCCAGCAGCCCCCGGACAGGGGGCAATGGCTACACCTTC. It encodes CASSPRTGGNGYTF. The V and J genes are TRBV7-2 and TRBJ1-2; 11 bases line up with TRBD1. Germline V CDR1 and CDR2: SGHTA, FQGNSA. The CDR3 consists of 14 residues. Trimming cost V 5 bases and J 6 bases; bases outside gene matches: 5.

J is TRBJ2-5 and V is TRBV2; the match to TRBD2 covers 8 bases. The germline V gene has CDR1 SNHLY and CDR2 FYNNEI. Trimming at V came to 8 bases and at J to 3 bases, leaving 5 bases not matched to a gene. The CDR3 consists of 13 residues. CDR3 region: CASAGGWEETQYF. The CDR3 DNA reads as TGTGCCAGCGCGGGGGGTTGGGAAGAGACCCAGTACTTC.

The V gene is TRBV11-3, the J gene TRBJ2-7; 10 bases are a match to TRBD1. Germline-derived CDR1 and CDR2 are SGHNT and YENEEA. J was trimmed by 5 bases and V by 5 bases; bases with no gene match: 6. The CDR3 covers 14 residues. The CDR3, as DNA: TGTGCCAGCAGCCTGGGACAGGGGAGCGACGAGCAGTACTTC. This gives the protein CASSLGQGSDEQYF.

This clone was seen only once. The CDR3 DNA is TGTGCCAGTAGTATAGAAGAGACAGGGAACAATGAGCAGTTCTTC. Translation: CASSIEETGNNEQFF. The chain is built from TRBV19 and TRBJ2-1; 7 bases line up with TRBD1. The J segment lost 5 bases and the V segment lost 0 bases, leaving 4 bases of the junction unmatched. CDR3 size: 15 residues. Germline CDR1 LNHDA, CDR2 SQIVND (reference sequence).

The gene calls are TRBV5-1 and TRBJ2-7; 10 bases fit TRBD1. Germline CDR1 SGHRS, CDR2 YFSETQ. The CDR3 runs 14 residues. V shed 4 bases, J shed 5 bases, and the junction held 6 bases outside the gene matches. CDR3 loop: CASSRDRGEDEQYF. The CDR3 coding sequence is TGCGCCAGCAGCCGGGACAGGGGAGAAGACGAGCAGTACTTC.

The rearrangement joins TRBV10-2 to TRBJ1-1, with D hard to call. CDR1 is WSHSY and CDR2 is SAAADI in the germline V gene. Trimming removed 5 bases from V and 1 base from J, with 2 bases in between. The CDR3 covers 11 residues. CDR3 DNA: TGCGCCAGCAGTCGGAACACTGAAGCTTTCTTT. It specifies CASSRNTEAFF.

The chain couples TRBV27 to TRBJ2-7, with D maybe TRBD2 (5 bases). The CDR3 length is 16 residues. Germline V lookup: CDR1 MNHEY, CDR2 SMNVEV (reference sequence). V was shortened by 5 bases and J by 5 bases, with 22 bases between the two germline ends. CDR3 protein: CASSMLRGPFIHEQYF. For the CDR3, the DNA is TGTGCCAGCAGTATGCTCCGGGGTCCCTTTATCCACGAGCAGTACTTC.

The rearrangement links TRBV7-9 to TRBJ1-2, with 9 bases aligning to TRBD1. V was clipped by 5 bases and J by 4 bases; unmatched bases: 8. This CDR3 has 15 residues. Germline CDR1 and CDR2: SEHNR and FQNEAQ (reference sequence). The CDR3 coding sequence is TGTGCCAGCAGCACCGGGACAGGGTATTCCTATGGCTACACCTTC. This translates into CASSTGTGYSYGYTF.

This chain connects TRBV11-3 to TRBJ2-2, with 7 bases that match TRBD2. The CDR3 consists of 17 residues. Germline V gene data show CDR1 as SGHNT and CDR2 as YENEEA. With 4 bases clipped from V and 0 bases from J, the junction kept 8 bases outside the gene matches. CDR3 bases: TGTGCCAGCAGCTCAGAGCGGGGCGCTGCGAACACCGGGGAGCTGTTTTTT. Its translation is CASSSERGAANTGELFF.

The rearrangement uses TRBV19 and TRBJ1-4; 9 bases map to TRBD1. The CDR3 is made up of 15 amino acids. V was clipped by 6 bases and J by 3 bases; unmatched bases: 5. Per the germline V gene, CDR1 is LNHDA and CDR2 is SQIVND (reference sequence). CDR3 sequence reads: CASRGQGKANEKLFF. The DNA of the CDR3 is TGTGCCAGTAGAGGACAGGGGAAAGCTAATGAAAAACTGTTTTTT. The full variable domain, with the rest looked up from reference TRBV19 and TRBJ1-4, is DGGITQSPKYLFRKEGQNVTLSCEQNLNHDAMYWYRQDPGQGLRLIYYSQIVNDFQKGDIAEGYSVSREKKESFPLTVTSAQKNPTAFYLCASRGQGKANEKLFFGSGTQLSVL.

The chain employs TRBV19 and TRBJ2-7, with TRBD1 identical over 7 bases. Germline-derived CDR1 and CDR2 are LNHDA and SQIVND (reference sequence). CDR3 size: 13 residues. Losses at the gene ends were 3 bases for V and 4 bases for J; bases not matched to a gene: 3. This CDR3 reads CASSIGTEYEQYF. The CDR3 DNA follows: TGTGCCAGTAGTATTGGGACAGAATACGAGCAGTACTTC. Filled out from reference TRBV19 and TRBJ2-7, the complete variable domain reads DGGITQSPKYLFRKEGQNVTLSCEQNLNHDAMYWYRQDPGQGLRLIYYSQIVNDFQKGDIAEGYSVSREKKESFPLTVTSAQKNPTAFYLCASSIGTEYEQYFGPGTRLTVT.

This chain links TRBV5-6 with TRBJ1-2, with 7 bases fitting TRBD1. Losses at the gene ends were 4 bases for V and 4 bases for J; bases not matched to a gene: 7. Germline V gene sequence: CDR1 SGHDT, CDR2 YYEEEE. There are 14 residues in the CDR3. The CDR3 DNA is TGTGCCAGCAGCCTAATGACAGGGACCTATGGCTACACCTTC. Amino acid sequence: CASSLMTGTYGYTF. Full variable domain (outside the CDR3, taken from reference TRBV5-6 and TRBJ1-2): DAGVTQSPTHLIKTRGQQVTLRCSPKSGHDTVSWYQQALGQGPQFIFQYYEEEERQRGNFPDRFSGHQFPNYSSELNVNALLLGDSALYLCASSLMTGTYGYTFGSGTRLTVV.

This chain uses TRBV12-5 with TRBJ1-6; D is undetermined. This CDR3 has 12 amino acids. The V gene lost 6 bases and the J gene lost 8 bases, with 8 bases spanning the gap. The germline gives CDR1 LGHNT, CDR2 FRNRAP. The CDR3 DNA reads TGTGCTAGTGGCCCCACGGATTCACCCCTCCACTTT. Its translation: CASGPTDSPLHF.

The CDR3 is CASSQGGLANTGELFF. The CDR3 DNA reads TGTGCCAGCAGTCAAGGGGGTCTCGCGAACACCGGGGAGCTGTTTTTT. V usage is TRBV7-9 and J usage is TRBJ2-2; D may be TRBD1 (6 bases). Trimming stripped 6 bases from V and 0 bases from J, with 14 bases between. The CDR3 length is 16 residues. Germline V lookup: CDR1 SEHNR, CDR2 FQNEAQ (reference sequence). Complete variable domain (other parts from reference TRBV7-9 and TRBJ2-2): DTGVSQNPRHKITKRGQNVTFRCDPISEHNRLYWYRQTLGQGPEFLTYFQNEAQLEKSRLLSDRFSAERPKGSFSTLEIQRTEQGDSAMYLCASSQGGLANTGELFFGEGSRLTVL.

This chain connects TRBV4-1 to TRBJ1-2; 8 positions match TRBD1. The CDR3 extends over 14 amino acids. Germline CDR1 and CDR2: MGHRA and YSYEKL. V dropped 4 bases and J dropped 5; count of bases not matched to a gene: 6. The CDR3 here is CASSPAGQVYGYTF. CDR3 sequence (DNA): TGCGCCAGCAGCCCAGCGGGACAGGTGTATGGCTACACCTTC.

The chain employs TRBV5-1 and TRBJ2-5, with D perhaps matching TRBD2 (5 bases). V was shortened by 4 bases and J by 0 bases, with 10 bases between the two germline ends. CDR3 length: 14 amino acids. The germline V gene has CDR1 SGHRS and CDR2 YFSETQ. CDR3 amino acids: CASSVFGDQETQYF. As DNA, the CDR3 is TGCGCCAGCAGCGTTTTCGGGGACCAAGAGACCCAGTACTTC. Based on the CDR3 plus reference TRBV5-1 and TRBJ2-5, the full variable domain is KAGVTQTPRYLIKTRGQQVTLSCSPISGHRSVSWYQQTPGQGLQFLFEYFSETQRNKGNFPGRFSGRQFSNSRSEMNVSTLELGDSALYLCASSVFGDQETQYFGPGTRLLVL.

The gene calls are TRBV5-6 and TRBJ1-3; 9 nucleotides align to TRBD1. The CDR3 consists of 15 residues. V dropped 2 bases and J dropped 2; count of bases not matched to a gene: 2. The V gene's germline CDR1 is SGHDT and CDR2 YYEEEE. The CDR3 DNA sequence: TGTGCCAGCAGCTTAAACAGGGGGCCTGGAAACACCATATATTTT. This gives the protein CASSLNRGPGNTIYF.

J is TRBJ1-5 and V is TRBV5-6; TRBD1 might be the D (5 bases). This CDR3 spans 16 amino acids. CDR1 and CDR2 from the germline V gene are SGHDT and YYEEEE. The germline V and J ends were trimmed by 1 base and 5 bases, with 16 bases remaining between them. The CDR3 DNA sequence: TGTGCCAGCAGCTTGTTAACCACAGGACGGGATCAGCCCCAGCATTTT. This encodes CASSLLTTGRDQPQHF.

The J gene is TRBJ2-2, the V gene TRBV10-2; 10 nucleotides agree with TRBD1. The V gene's germline CDR1 is WSHSY and CDR2 SAAADI. The V and J ends lost 8 bases and 4 bases, in that order; junction bases with no gene match: 10. The CDR3 is 16 amino acids. The CDR3, as DNA: TGCGCCAGCTGGACCAAGACAGGGGGCAGCACCGGGGAGCTGTTTTTT. Residues: CASWTKTGGSTGELFF.

The V gene is TRBV6-1, the J gene TRBJ1-2, with no clear D. CDR1 MNHNS and CDR2 SASEGT come from the germline V gene. The V and J ends lost 7 bases and 1 base respectively, with 13 bases between them. This CDR3 is built from 14 residues. CDR3 residues: CASTEGLVNYGYTF. The CDR3 DNA sequence: TGTGCCAGCACCGAGGGTTTGGTTAACTATGGCTACACCTTC.